The clone carrying this T cell receptor (beta chain) appeared a few times. Antigen: not known. The length of the CDR3 is 17 residues. Germline V gene lookup returns CDR1 LGHNA and CDR2 YNFKEQ. The V segment lost 0 bases and the J segment 3 bases; nucleotides outside the gene matches: 6. TCRdb redid the calling of the 5' RACE reads with MiXCR, one entry per CDR3 protein. The sample has around 500,000 distinct CDR3 sequences, approximately 18% seen once. The data belong to a study of T-cell memory formation after mild COVID-19. Findings of the study overall: Some SARS-CoV-2-responding clones were already detected in memory before infection. Mostly located in CM and EM were contracting CD4+ clones, with contracting CD8+ clones located in EMRA. CD4/CD8 balance held among clones contracting day 15 to 85, and later expanders leaned CD4+.

The chain couples TRBV4-2 to TRBJ2-2; 8 bases agree with TRBD2. Material: PBMCs or a T cell subset sorted from them (not recorded which). The TCR originated in an adult woman who had mild COVID-19 (a few samples of this study predate the infection). Cell type and time point are not known. The CDR3 DNA sequence: TGTGCCAGCAGCCAAGATCGAGGGACTAGACACACCGGGGAGCTGTTTTTT. Its protein product is CASSQDRGTRHTGELFF.